Following are 5 T cell receptor beta chains from one sample sequenced in a study of Tregs in tolerant kidney transplant recipients. The repertoire was sequenced with immunoSEQ multiplex PCR; TCRdb's copy has only in-frame clones and lacks some. Of about 240,000 clones listed, roughly four fifths are singletons. The sequenced sample consisted of CD4+ T cells from blood. All receptors come from a human donor in good health.

The gene calls are TRBV9 and TRBJ1-2; D is unresolved. Trimming stripped 0 bases from V and 0 bases from J, with 15 bases between. Germline CDR1 reads SGDLS; CDR2 reads YYNGEE. The CDR3 is made up of 17 amino acids. The CDR3, as DNA: TGTGCCAGCAGCGTAGCCCCACGGTCTCTAGCTAACTATGGCTACACCTTC. Protein: CASSVAPRSLANYGYTF.

About this clone: Other DNA sequences in the same sample also yield this CDR3. The rearrangement uses TRBV10-3 and TRBJ2-2; D possibly uses TRBD1 or TRBD2 (6 bases each). CDR3 length equals 15 residues. Germline values: CDR1 ENHRY, CDR2 SYGVKD. V lost 0 bases and J 3 bases, leaving 8 bases between the germline ends. CDR3 nucleotide sequence: TGTGCCATCAGTGAGTCAAGGGGGGACACCGGGGAGCTGTTTTTT. This codes for CAISESRGDTGELFF.

V and J are TRBV18 and TRBJ1-2; TRBD1 aligns across 9 bases. Trimming took 6 bases from V and 4 from J; bases not matched to a gene: 6. Germline loops: CDR1 KGHSH, CDR2 LQKENI. This CDR3 spans 14 amino acids. CDR3 residues: CASSPGTGTYGYTF. The CDR3 DNA is TGTGCCAGCTCGCCCGGGACAGGGACCTATGGCTACACCTTC.

The chain joins TRBV11-3 to TRBJ2-7; D uncertain. This CDR3 is 15 amino acids long. From germline, CDR1 is SGHNT and CDR2 YENEEA. V lost 1 base to trimming and J lost 0 bases, with 10 bases between them. The CDR3 sequence is CASSLAQSFSYEQYF. The CDR3 bases are TGTGCCAGCAGCTTAGCGCAGTCTTTCTCCTACGAGCAGTACTTC.

The rearrangement joins TRBV5-1 to TRBJ1-4; maybe TRBD1 (6 bases). Per germline, CDR1 SGHRS and CDR2 YFSETQ. The CDR3 extends over 16 amino acids. V gave up 0 bases and J gave up 7 bases, with 16 bases separating them. As DNA, the CDR3 is TGCGCCAGCAGCTTGGATGGGGGGCAGAGGGGTGAAAAACTGTTTTTT. The encoded protein is CASSLDGGQRGEKLFF.